The 14 T cell receptor beta chains presented below share a single source sample, sequenced in a study of beta chain features in type 1 diabetes. Expressed TCRB transcripts were sequenced after all isolated RNA was converted to cDNA. TCRdb keeps only in-frame clones here, not all; method: immunoSEQ multiplex PCR. The data contain about 320,000 clones, 14% of them singletons. Sequencing was done on a sample of central memory CD4+ T cells from blood. All receptors derive from a man in his thirties or forties in good health.

This clone came up a few times. This chain uses TRBV7-2 with TRBJ2-1; 7 bases match TRBD1. The CDR3 is 15 residues long. The germline CDR1 and CDR2 sequences are SGHTA and FQGNSA. The trim removed 6 bases at V and 0 bases at J, leaving 5 bases unmatched. The CDR3 loop is CASRPRGYSYNEQFF. In nucleotides, the CDR3 is TGTGCCAGCAGACCCAGGGGGTACTCCTACAATGAGCAGTTCTTC.

With regard to this clone: Sequence at one end of the junction differs from germline and may be a read error. The rearrangement joins TRBV11-3 to TRBJ2-1; D gene ambiguous. This CDR3 is built from 14 residues. From germline, CDR1 is SGHNT and CDR2 YENEEA. Written as DNA, the CDR3 is TGTGCCAGCAGCCAAGATAACAGCTACTATGAGCAGTTCTTC. Its protein product is CASSQDNSYYEQFF.

This chain links TRBV11-2 with TRBJ1-6; TRBD1 matches at 8 bases. This CDR3 has 15 amino acids. Germline loops: CDR1 SGHAT, CDR2 FQNNGV. The ends lost 5 bases at V and 4 bases at J; junction bases unmatched: 4. CDR3 loop: CASSPRQGYNSPLHF. CDR3 coding DNA: TGTGCCAGCAGCCCTCGACAGGGGTATAATTCACCCCTCCACTTT.

V is TRBV6-6 and J is TRBJ1-3; D possibly corresponds to TRBD1 (6 bases). V was trimmed by 8 bases and J by 4 bases, leaving 18 bases between them. There are 15 residues in the CDR3. In germline, CDR1 is MNHNY, CDR2 SVGAGI (reference sequence). The CDR3 DNA reads as TGTGCCAGCGGAGCAGGGGCCGGAGTCGGAAACACCATATATTTT. Translation gives CASGAGAGVGNTIYF.

The rearrangement uses TRBV30 and TRBJ2-1, with TRBD2 matching 13 bases. Per the germline V gene, CDR1 is GTSNPN and CDR2 is SVGIG (reference sequence). This CDR3 contains 17 residues. The trim removed 2 bases at V and 9 bases at J, leaving 13 bases unmatched. The DNA of the CDR3 is TGTGCCTGGAGTCTACTAGCGGGGGGGCCCCGAATCGGTGAGCAGTTCTTC. Residues: CAWSLLAGGPRIGEQFF.

This clone appeared many times. This chain connects TRBV27 to TRBJ2-7; D is tentatively TRBD1 or TRBD2 (5 bases each). The V and J ends lost 3 bases and 2 bases respectively, with 11 bases between them. Germline V CDR1 and CDR2: MNHEY, SMNVEV (reference sequence). CDR3 size: 14 residues. The CDR3 spells CASSFRGPPYEQYF. DNA for the CDR3: TGTGCCAGCAGTTTCCGGGGACCTCCCTACGAGCAGTACTTC.

This clone was picked up many times. This sequence joins TRBV14 and TRBJ2-4, with 10 positions matching TRBD1. The CDR3 contains 14 residues. V gave up 1 base and J gave up 9 bases; unmatched junction bases: 3. Germline assignment: CDR1 SGHDN and CDR2 FVKESK. CDR3 in amino acids: CASSQGGQGTIQYF. The CDR3 DNA sequence: TGTGCCAGCAGCCAAGGGGGACAGGGGACCATTCAGTACTTC.

This clone was counted a few times. V and J are TRBV6-1 and TRBJ1-2, with D tentatively TRBD1 (5 bases). V lost 7 bases to trimming and J lost 4 bases, with 13 bases between them. CDR3 length equals 13 residues. Germline assignment: CDR1 MNHNS and CDR2 SASEGT. The CDR3 nucleotides are TGTGCCAGCACGAAGGACAAGTCCTATGGCTACACCTTC. Its protein is CASTKDKSYGYTF.

V gene TRBV6-7 combines with J gene TRBJ2-6; maybe TRBD1 (6 bases). TRBV6-7 is flagged as an ORF with uncertain function. The CDR3 consists of 16 residues. Trimming stripped 6 bases from V and 0 bases from J, with 12 bases between. CDR3 DNA: TGTGCCAGCAGACAGACAGGAACCTCTGGGGCCAACGTCCTGACTTTC. Protein sequence: CASRQTGTSGANVLTF.

CDR3 loop: CASSSSRVSPEAFF. The CDR3 DNA sequence: TGTGCCAGCAGCTCGAGCAGGGTTTCTCCTGAAGCTTTCTTT. J is TRBJ1-1 and V is TRBV7-2; tentatively, D is TRBD1 (5 bases). Trimming left V 4 bases short and J 6 bases short, with 15 bases between. This CDR3 is built from 14 residues. Germline CDR1 and CDR2: SGHTA and FQGNSA.

Worth noting for this clone: The junction shows a germline mismatch at one end, possibly a read error. The rearrangement joins TRBV2 to TRBJ1-1; a weak D match, TRBD1 (5 bases). Germline V gives CDR1 SNHLY, CDR2 FYNNEI. The CDR3 is made up of 14 amino acids. CDR3 sequence: CASREDRLNTEAFF. The CDR3 DNA reads TGTGCCAGCAGGGAAGACAGACTGAACACTGAAGCTTTCTTT.

The rearrangement joins TRBV30 to TRBJ2-3; D may be TRBD2 (5 bases). This CDR3 spans 11 amino acids. The germline gives CDR1 GTSNPN, CDR2 SVGIG (reference sequence). V was shortened by 2 bases and J by 8 bases, with 8 bases between the two germline ends. CDR3 protein: CAWSRGVTQYF. Here the CDR3 DNA reads TGTGCCTGGAGTCGGGGAGTTACGCAGTATTTT.

The chain links TRBV19 to TRBJ2-1; 12 bases are a match to TRBD2. The CDR3 is made up of 16 amino acids. In germline, CDR1 is LNHDA, CDR2 SQIVND (reference sequence). With 4 bases clipped from V and 4 bases from J, the junction kept 5 bases outside the gene matches. CDR3 nucleotides: TGTGCCAGTAGTACACAGACTAGCGGGAGATACAATGAGCAGTTCTTC. This sequence encodes CASSTQTSGRYNEQFF.

This clone was seen only a few times. The chain carries TRBV5-1 and TRBJ2-1, with 7 positions matching TRBD2. The germline V gene encodes CDR1 SGHRS and CDR2 YFSETQ. The CDR3 extends over 16 amino acids. The J segment lost 5 bases and the V segment lost 0 bases, leaving 8 bases of the junction unmatched. CDR3 region: CASSLVSSGNHNEQFF. In DNA form, the CDR3 reads TGCGCCAGCAGCTTGGTCTCTAGCGGCAATCACAATGAGCAGTTCTTC.